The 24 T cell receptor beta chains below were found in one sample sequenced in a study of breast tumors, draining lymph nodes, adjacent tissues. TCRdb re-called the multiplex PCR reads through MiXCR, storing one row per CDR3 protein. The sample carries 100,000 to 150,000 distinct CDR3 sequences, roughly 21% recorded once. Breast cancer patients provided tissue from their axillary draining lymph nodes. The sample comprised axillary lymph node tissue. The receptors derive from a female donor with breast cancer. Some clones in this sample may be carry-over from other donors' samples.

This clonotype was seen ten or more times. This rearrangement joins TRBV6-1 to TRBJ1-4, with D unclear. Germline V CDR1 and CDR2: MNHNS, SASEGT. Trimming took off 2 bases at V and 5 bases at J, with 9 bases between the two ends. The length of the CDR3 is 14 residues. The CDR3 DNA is TGTGCCAGCAGTGAATGGACTGCGAATGAAAAACTGTTTTTT. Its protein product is CASSEWTANEKLFF.

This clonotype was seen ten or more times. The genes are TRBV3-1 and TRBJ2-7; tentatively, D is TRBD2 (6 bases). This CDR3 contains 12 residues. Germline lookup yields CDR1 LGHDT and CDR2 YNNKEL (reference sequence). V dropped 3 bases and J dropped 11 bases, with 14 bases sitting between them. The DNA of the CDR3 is TGTGCCAGCAGCCATGCGGGGAGTGGCAAGTACTTC. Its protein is CASSHAGSGKYF.

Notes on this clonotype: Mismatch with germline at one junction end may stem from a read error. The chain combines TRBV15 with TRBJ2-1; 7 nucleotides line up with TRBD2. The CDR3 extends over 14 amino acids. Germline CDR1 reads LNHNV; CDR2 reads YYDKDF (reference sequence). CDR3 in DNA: TGTGCCACCAGCAGCCTAGCGGCTAGCAATCAGCAGTTCTTC. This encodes CATSSLAASNQQFF.

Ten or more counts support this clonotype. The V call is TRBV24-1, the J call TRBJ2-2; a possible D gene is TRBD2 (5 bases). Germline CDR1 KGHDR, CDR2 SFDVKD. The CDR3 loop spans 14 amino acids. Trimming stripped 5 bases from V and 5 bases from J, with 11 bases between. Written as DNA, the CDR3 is TGTGCCACCAGTGTCTCGGGGTTTACCGGGGAGCTGTTTTTT. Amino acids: CATSVSGFTGELFF.

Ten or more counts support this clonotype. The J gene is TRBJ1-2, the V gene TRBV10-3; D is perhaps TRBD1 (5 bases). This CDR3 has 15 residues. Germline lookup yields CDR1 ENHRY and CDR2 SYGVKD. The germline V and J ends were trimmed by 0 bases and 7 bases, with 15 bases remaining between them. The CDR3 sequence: CAISESIGRGGGYTF. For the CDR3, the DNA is TGTGCCATCAGTGAGTCGATTGGGCGGGGCGGTGGCTACACCTTC.

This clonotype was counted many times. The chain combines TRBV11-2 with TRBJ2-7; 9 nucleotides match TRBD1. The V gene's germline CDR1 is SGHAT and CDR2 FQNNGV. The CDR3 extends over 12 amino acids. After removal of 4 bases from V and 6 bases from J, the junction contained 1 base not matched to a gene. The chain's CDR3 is CASSWTGVEQYF. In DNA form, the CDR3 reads TGTGCCAGCAGCTGGACAGGGGTCGAGCAGTACTTC. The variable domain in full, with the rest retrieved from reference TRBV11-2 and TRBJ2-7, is EAGVAQSPRYKIIEKRQSVAFWCNPISGHATLYWYQQILGQGPKLLIQFQNNGVVDDSQLPKDRFSAERLKGVDSTLKIQPAKLEDSAVYLCASSWTGVEQYFGPGTRLTVT.

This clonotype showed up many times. The CDR3 DNA follows: TGTGCCAGCAGCTTAGTCCCGGGACCATATACCTACAATGAGCAGTTCTTC. This translates into CASSLVPGPYTYNEQFF. This chain links TRBV7-2 with TRBJ2-1; D is tentatively TRBD1 or TRBD2 (5 bases each). This CDR3 has 17 amino acids. CDR1 and CDR2 from the germline V gene are SGHTA and FQGNSA. Trimming pared 1 base from V and 2 bases from J, leaving 15 bases between.

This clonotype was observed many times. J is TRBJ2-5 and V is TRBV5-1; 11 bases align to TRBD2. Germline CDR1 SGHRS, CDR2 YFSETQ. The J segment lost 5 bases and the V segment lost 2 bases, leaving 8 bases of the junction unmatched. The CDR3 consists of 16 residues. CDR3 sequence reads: CASSLTLAGGRETQYF. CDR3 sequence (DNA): TGCGCCAGCAGCTTAACGTTAGCGGGGGGGCGTGAGACCCAGTACTTC.

The CDR3 region is CASSTLGASGGAEQFF. The CDR3 region has the DNA TGTGCCAGCTCTACCCTCGGGGCTAGCGGGGGGGCCGAGCAGTTCTTC. V is TRBV18 and J is TRBJ2-1, with 12 bases aligning to TRBD2. This CDR3 region has 16 residues. Germline V gives CDR1 KGHSH, CDR2 LQKENI. The V gene end was trimmed by 6 bases and the J gene end by 10 bases; junction bases not matched to a gene: 13.

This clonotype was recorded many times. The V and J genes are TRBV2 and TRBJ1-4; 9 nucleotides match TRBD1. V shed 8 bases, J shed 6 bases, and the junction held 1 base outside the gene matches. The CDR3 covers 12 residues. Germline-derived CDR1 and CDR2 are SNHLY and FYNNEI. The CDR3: CASGTGYEKLFF. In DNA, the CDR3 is TGTGCCAGCGGGACAGGGTATGAAAAACTGTTTTTT.

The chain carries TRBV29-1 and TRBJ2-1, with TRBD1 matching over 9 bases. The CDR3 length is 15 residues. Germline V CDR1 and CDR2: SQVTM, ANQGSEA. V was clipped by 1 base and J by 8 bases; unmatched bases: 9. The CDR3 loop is CSVEVRDRVGYEQFF. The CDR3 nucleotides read TGCAGCGTTGAAGTCCGGGACAGGGTGGGCTATGAGCAGTTCTTC.

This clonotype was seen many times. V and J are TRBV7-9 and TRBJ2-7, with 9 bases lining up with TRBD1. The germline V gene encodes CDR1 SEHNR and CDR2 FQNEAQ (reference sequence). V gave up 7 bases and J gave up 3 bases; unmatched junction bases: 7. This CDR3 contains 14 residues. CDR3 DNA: TGTGCCAGCACCATGGGACAGGGCTTCTACGAGCAGTACTTC. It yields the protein CASTMGQGFYEQYF.

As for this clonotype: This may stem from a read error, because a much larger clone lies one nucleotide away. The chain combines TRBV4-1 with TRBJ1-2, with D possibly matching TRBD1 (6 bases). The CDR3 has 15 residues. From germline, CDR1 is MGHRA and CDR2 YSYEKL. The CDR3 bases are TGCGCCAGCAGCCAAGGAGGGGCAGGGGCTTATGGCTGCACCTTC. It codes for CASSQGGAGAYGCTF.

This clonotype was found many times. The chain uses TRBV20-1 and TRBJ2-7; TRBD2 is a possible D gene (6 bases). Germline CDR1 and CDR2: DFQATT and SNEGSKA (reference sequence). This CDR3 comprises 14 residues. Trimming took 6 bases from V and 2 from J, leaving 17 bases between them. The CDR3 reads CSAPRDLRTYEQYF. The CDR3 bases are TGCAGTGCCCCCCGGGACTTAAGAACCTACGAGCAGTACTTC.

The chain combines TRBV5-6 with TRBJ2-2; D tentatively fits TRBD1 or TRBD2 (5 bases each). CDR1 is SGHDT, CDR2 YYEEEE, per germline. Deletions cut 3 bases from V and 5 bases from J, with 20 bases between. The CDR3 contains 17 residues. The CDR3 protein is CASSSIQAGARTGELFF. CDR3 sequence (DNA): TGTGCCAGCAGCTCAATTCAGGCCGGGGCAAGGACCGGGGAGCTGTTTTTT.

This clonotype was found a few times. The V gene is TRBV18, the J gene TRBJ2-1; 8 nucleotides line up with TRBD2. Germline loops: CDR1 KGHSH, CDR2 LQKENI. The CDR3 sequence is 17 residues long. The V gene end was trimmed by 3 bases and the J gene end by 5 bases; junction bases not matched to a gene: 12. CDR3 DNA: TGTGCCAGCTCACCTACCAGACTAGCGCTATCGAACAATGAGCAGTTCTTC. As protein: CASSPTRLALSNNEQFF.

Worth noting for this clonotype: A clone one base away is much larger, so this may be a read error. CDR3 loop: CASSRGITDTQYF. The DNA of the CDR3 is TGTGCCAGCAGCCGCGGGATCACAGATACGCAGTATTTT. The rearrangement links TRBV7-3 to TRBJ2-3; maybe TRBD2 (6 bases). Germline loops: CDR1 SGHTA, CDR2 FQGTGA. Between the trimmed V and J ends, which lost 5 bases and 2 bases, there was a span of 8 bases. The CDR3 covers 13 residues.

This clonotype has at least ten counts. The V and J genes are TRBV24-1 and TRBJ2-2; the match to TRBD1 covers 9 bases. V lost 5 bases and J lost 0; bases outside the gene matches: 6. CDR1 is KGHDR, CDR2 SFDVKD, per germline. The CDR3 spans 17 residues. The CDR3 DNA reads TGTGCCACCAGTGCTCTCAGGACAGGGGCGAACACCGGGGAGCTGTTTTTT. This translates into CATSALRTGANTGELFF.

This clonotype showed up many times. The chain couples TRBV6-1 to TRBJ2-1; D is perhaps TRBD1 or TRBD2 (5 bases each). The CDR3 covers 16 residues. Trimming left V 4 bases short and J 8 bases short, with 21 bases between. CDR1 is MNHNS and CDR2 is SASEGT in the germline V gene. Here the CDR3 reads CASSASPGTQFDEQFF. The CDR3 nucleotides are TGTGCCAGCAGTGCCTCCCCCGGGACCCAATTTGATGAGCAGTTCTTC.

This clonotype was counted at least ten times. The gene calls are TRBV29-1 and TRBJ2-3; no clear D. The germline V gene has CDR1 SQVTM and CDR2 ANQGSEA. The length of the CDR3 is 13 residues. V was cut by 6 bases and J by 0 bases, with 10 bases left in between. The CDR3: CSVIQGSTDTQYF. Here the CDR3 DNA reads TGCAGCGTGATCCAAGGAAGCACAGATACGCAGTATTTT.

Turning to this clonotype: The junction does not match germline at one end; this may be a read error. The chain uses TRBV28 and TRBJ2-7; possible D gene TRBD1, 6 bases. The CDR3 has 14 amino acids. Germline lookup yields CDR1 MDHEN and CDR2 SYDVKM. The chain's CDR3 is CASSPTGYSHEPYF. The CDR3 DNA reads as TGTGCCAGCAGTCCGACAGGTTATTCTCACGAGCCGTACTTC. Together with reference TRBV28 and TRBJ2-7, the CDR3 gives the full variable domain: DVKVTQSSRYLVKRTGEKVFLECVQDMDHENMFWYRQDPGLGLRLIYFSYDVKMKEKGDIPEGYSVSREKKERFSLILESASTNQTSMYLCASSPTGYSHEPYFGPGTRLTVT.

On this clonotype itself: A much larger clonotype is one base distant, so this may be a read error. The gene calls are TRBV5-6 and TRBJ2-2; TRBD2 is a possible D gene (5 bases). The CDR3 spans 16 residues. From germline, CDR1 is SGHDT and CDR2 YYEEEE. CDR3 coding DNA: TGTGCCAGCAGCTTGGGAACCCGCAGGAACACCGGGGAGCTGCTTTTT. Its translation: CASSLGTRRNTGELLF.

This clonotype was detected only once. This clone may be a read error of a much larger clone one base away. CDR3: CASSPASNLRYGYTF. CDR3 nucleotides: TGTGCCAGCAGCCCCGCATCCAACCTCCGCTATGGCTACACCTTC. The V and J genes are TRBV9 and TRBJ1-2; no definite D call. In germline, CDR1 is SGDLS, CDR2 YYNGEE. Trimming left V 4 bases short and J 4 bases short, with 17 bases between. This CDR3 comprises 15 residues. The whole variable domain, remainder taken from reference TRBV9 and TRBJ1-2, is DSGVTQTPKHLITATGQRVTLRCSPRSGDLSVYWYQQSLDQGLQFLIQYYNGEERAKGNILERFSAQQFPDLHSELNLSSLELGDSALYFCASSPASNLRYGYTFGSGTRLTVV.

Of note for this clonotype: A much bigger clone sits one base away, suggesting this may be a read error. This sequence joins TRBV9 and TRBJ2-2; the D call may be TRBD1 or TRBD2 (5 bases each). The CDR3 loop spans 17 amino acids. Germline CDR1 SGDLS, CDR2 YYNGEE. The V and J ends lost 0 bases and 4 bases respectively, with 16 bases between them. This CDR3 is CASSVGSGPAITGELFF. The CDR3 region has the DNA TGTGCCAGCAGCGTAGGGTCGGGACCAGCGATCACCGGGGAGCTGTTTTTT.